A selection of T cell receptor beta chains follows, all from one sample in a study of T cells in Graves' hyperthyroidism and ophthalmopathy. TCRdb passed the multiplex PCR reads through MiXCR, listing each CDR3 protein once. The sample carries approximately 400,000 distinct CDR3 sequences, over 13% recorded once. Sample: blood. These receptors were collected from a man aged 45-65 years with Graves' ophthalmopathy. CDR3s include the opening cysteine and the closing phenylalanine or tryptophan. Not every row has a clone size; where given, it reads once, few, many or a size class.

v_call	j_call	clone_size	cdr3_length	cdr3_aa
TRBV7-9	TRBJ2-1	many	18	CASSGVGERERTYNEQFF
TRBV12-3/TRBV12-4	TRBJ2-2	-	13	CASSQQAGWKLFF
TRBV18	TRBJ2-7	few	12	CASSPAGSEQYF
TRBV7-2	TRBJ1-1	-	14	CASSSTGGYTEAFF
TRBV2	TRBJ2-3	many	14	CASKRTGYTDTQYF
TRBV2	TRBJ2-7	many	13	CASNPTGGGEQYF
TRBV20-1	TRBJ2-3	many	15	CSARDLREGGDTQYF
TRBV28	TRBJ1-2	-	14	CASSGGQGARGYTF
TRBV7-2	TRBJ2-3	few	15	CASSFKAGGPDTQYF
TRBV29-1	TRBJ1-4	-	13	CSVSVDGDEKLFF
TRBV6-1	TRBJ1-5	many	14	CASITSTIGQPQHF
TRBV19	TRBJ1-2	-	15	CASSIVARVNYGYTF
TRBV11-2	TRBJ2-3	many	14	CASSLVGALDTQYF
TRBV11-2	TRBJ2-1	many	13	CASSQPTSREQFF
TRBV12-3/TRBV12-4	TRBJ2-1	-	15	CASTKTPLQYNEQFF
TRBV5-1	TRBJ2-1	many	15	CASSGLKGSYNEQFF
TRBV7-6	TRBJ2-7	-	18	CASSLGLAGGDYSYEQYF
TRBV29-1	TRBJ1-1	many	14	CSVPKPGGLTEAFF
TRBV5-1	TRBJ2-5	-	14	CASSRGSVGETQYF
TRBV20-1	TRBJ2-7	many	16	CSARDYTGGSSYEQYF
TRBV7-8	TRBJ2-3	many	12	CASSLAADTQYF
TRBV5-1	TRBJ2-7	many	15	CASSLVGGDAYEQYF
TRBV27	TRBJ2-1	-	14	CASRTRTLGDEQFF
TRBV3-1	TRBJ2-1	many	15	CASASAQVSYNEQFF